The source of this T cell receptor beta chain is a study of shared clonotypes between healthy human individuals (dated by TCRdb to 2019 to 2021). Looking at the study overall: A few men and two women, aged 18 to 49 years, made up the cohort. To increase sequencing depth and limit assay-specific biases, different laboratories used diverse techniques to prepare libraries and sequence TCR repertoires. For each donor, CD4 naive and CD4 memory were each given three plates, CD8 naive was given two plates, and CD8 memory was given one plate. Per donor, leukapheresis produced somewhere between about 0.94 and 9 billion PBMCs. To estimate repertoire size and how much clonotype sharing occurs between individuals, the study deeply sequenced the blood TCR repertoires of roughly 5 healthy adults.

CDR1 and CDR2, per the germline V gene, are SGHVS and FQNEAQ. Unmatched junction bases come to 16, with V trimmed by 2 bases and J by 0 bases. The CDR3 runs 20 residues from the cysteine to the phenylalanine. The only DNA kept is the CDR3, 60 bases in frame from the first base. The donors were healthy, HIV-negative adults with no recently reported acute infections or vaccinations. All donors were Caucasian adults living in Nashville, Tennessee, USA. CD4+ T cells were enriched through magnetic negative selection, after which naive cells were positively selected on CD45RA and the remaining negative fraction served as the memory subset. Blood was collected by leukapheresis, and PBMCs were isolated by Ficoll-Histopaque density gradient centrifugation and then cryopreserved in liquid nitrogen vapor phase. Purity and quantity of every magnetically sorted T cell population were checked by analytical flow cytometry. From each sorted fraction, genomic DNA was isolated and quantified by UV absorbance on a Nanodrop 2000c.

TCR CDR3 regions were amplified from genomic DNA by multiplex PCR using the deep immunoSEQ assay. Extracted genomic DNA from each cell subset was spread evenly across all wells of several immunoSEQ 96-well plates, with each plate serving as a replicate. For sorted subsets, approximately 210 ng of genomic DNA, equivalent to roughly 33,000 T cell genomes, went into each replicate PCR. Purified libraries were measured with a Qubit 3.0 fluorometer, size-checked on a Bioanalyzer 2100, and measured again with the KAPA Library Quantification kit. Every immunoSEQ 96-well plate was sequenced on a separate single-read 150-cycle Illumina NextSeq 550 flow cell. The paper's processing steps were these. Because only junctional sequences without quality scores were contained in the immunoSEQ output, filtering matching that applied to full-length reads could not be performed. Sequences were annotated with PyIR, a Python wrapper for IgBLAST v1.9, and V/J genes and CDR3 were assigned using IMGT germline references. Reads with weak V/J assignments (E-value above 1e-6), missing CDR3, stop codons, out-of-frame junctions, or ambiguous translated residues were removed. V3J clonotypes were defined by identical inferred V gene, J gene, and CDR3 amino acid sequence. To compute the percentage overlap between repertoires, the number of shared unique clonotypes was divided by the size of the smaller repertoire. Richness of each repertoire was evaluated using RTK rarefaction, the Chao1 estimator, and Recon v2.1 estimates of unobserved clonotypes. Generation probabilities were computed with OLGA for all TCRbeta clonotypes obtained by the gDNA method from a handful of donors. Entries here come from immuneACCESS through TCRdb and include only in-frame sequences with V and J called. Some clones fail to appear in such tables; in the studies checked, an unresolved V gene covers under half of the shortfall, and the cause of the remainder is unknown. That table furnishes V, J and clone size, whereas the DNA furnished D and trimming. The sample yields 950,000 to 1,300,000 clones; about 80% were counted once. Together, the top ten hold less than 1.5% of the sample.

Remarks on this clone: Its cognate antigen has yet to be identified. No quality values exist for individual bases; no much larger clone is one base distant.

The full study reports these points: Because the study included only a small number of donors, the genetic and exposure-history diversity represented was limited. Based on pairwise subsampling, the degree of clonotype sharing among donors was expected to be affected by sequencing depth. Approximately 4.8% of naive CD4, roughly 3.5% of naive CD8, 2% to 2.5% of memory CD4, and less than 0.45% of memory CD8 clonotypes were shared across a few donors. Incomplete sequencing was indicated by rarefaction of sorted-subset datasets, despite the large sequencing depth. Compared with non-shared clonotypes, clonotypes shared by all four sorted-subset donors had higher generation probabilities. Sampling was limited to blood, and TCR repertoires in tissue likely differ from TCR repertoires in blood. Naive subsets generally had larger estimated clonotype richness than memory subsets.

This receptor was taken from a man aged 18 to 35 in good health. The material sequenced was memory CD4+ T cells sorted from blood. Reading the label with the study, this specimen's cell subset or site is: CD45RA-negative fraction. The receptor chain draws on TRBV7-8 and TRBJ2-7; TRBD2 lines up with 10 middle nucleotides. The CDR3 protein is CASSLLGSGKRGGFSYEQYF. The nucleotides read TGTGCCAGCAGCTTATTAGGTTCCGGAAAGCGGGGGGGCTTCTCCTACGAGCAGTACTTC.